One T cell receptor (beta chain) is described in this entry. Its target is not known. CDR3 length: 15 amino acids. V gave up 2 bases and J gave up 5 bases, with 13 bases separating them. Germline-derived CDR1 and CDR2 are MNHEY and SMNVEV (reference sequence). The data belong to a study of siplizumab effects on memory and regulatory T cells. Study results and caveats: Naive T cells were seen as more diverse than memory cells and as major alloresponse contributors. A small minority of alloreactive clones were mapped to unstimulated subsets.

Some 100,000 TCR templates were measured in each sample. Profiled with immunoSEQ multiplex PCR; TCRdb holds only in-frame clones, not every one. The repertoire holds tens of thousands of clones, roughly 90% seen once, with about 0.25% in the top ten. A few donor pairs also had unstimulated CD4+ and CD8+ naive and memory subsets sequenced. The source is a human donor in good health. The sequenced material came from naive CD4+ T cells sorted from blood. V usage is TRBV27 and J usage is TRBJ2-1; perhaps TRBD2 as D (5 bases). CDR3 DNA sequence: TGTGCCAGCAGTTTAATAGGTCGACTAAACAATGAGCAGTTCTTC. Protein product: CASSLIGRLNNEQFF.